Listed below are T cell receptor beta chains from one sample, sequenced in a study of T cell responses to AZD1222 COVID-19 vaccine. Sequencing used immunoSEQ multiplex PCR; TCRdb keeps in-frame clones, though not all of them. Of 170,000 or so clones in the sample, 88% were seen once. Material: peripheral blood, obtained 28 days after the second AZD1222 dose. Every receptor here comes from an adult who received the AZD1222 COVID-19 vaccine. The CDR3 runs from the conserved cysteine through the conserved F or W. Fields, in order: clone size, V gene, J gene, CDR3 length, D gene, CDR3 protein, CDR3 DNA. A D gene is named only where the DNA matches it firmly. Not every row has a clone size; where given, it reads once, few, many or a size class.

abundance: -
v_gene: TRBV29-1
j_gene: TRBJ2-7
len: 11
d_gene: -
CDR3aa: CSVAGLTEQYF
CDR3nt: TGCAGCGTTGCAGGGCTCACCGAGCAGTACTTC

abundance: -
v_gene: TRBV11-2
j_gene: TRBJ1-1
len: 11
d_gene: -
CDR3aa: CASSLGLEAFF
CDR3nt: TGTGCCAGCAGCCTGGGCCTTGAAGCTTTCTTT

abundance: -
v_gene: TRBV7-9
j_gene: TRBJ1-5
len: 16
d_gene: -
CDR3aa: CASSLGTLAPNQPQHF
CDR3nt: TGTGCCAGCAGCCTGGGCACACTGGCCCCTAATCAGCCCCAGCATTTT

abundance: -
v_gene: TRBV29-1
j_gene: TRBJ1-4
len: 12
d_gene: -
CDR3aa: CSVNDQNEKLFF
CDR3nt: TGCAGCGTCAATGACCAGAATGAAAAACTGTTTTTT

abundance: -
v_gene: TRBV12-3/TRBV12-4
j_gene: TRBJ1-1
len: 12
d_gene: -
CDR3aa: CASSTTSTEAFF
CDR3nt: TGTGCCAGCAGCACGACGAGCACTGAAGCTTTCTTT

abundance: -
v_gene: TRBV10-3
j_gene: TRBJ2-1
len: 15
d_gene: TRBD2
CDR3aa: CAIRTSGGLQYEQFF
CDR3nt: TGTGCCATCAGGACTAGCGGGGGTTTACAATATGAGCAGTTCTTC

abundance: -
v_gene: TRBV9
j_gene: TRBJ1-5
len: 14
d_gene: -
CDR3aa: CASSPTRGMVPQHF
CDR3nt: TGTGCCAGCAGCCCCACTCGGGGCATGGTGCCCCAGCATTTT

abundance: -
v_gene: TRBV6-5
j_gene: TRBJ1-5
len: 14
d_gene: -
CDR3aa: CASSSTGSVPPQHF
CDR3nt: TGTGCCAGCAGTTCCACAGGGTCTGTTCCGCCCCAGCATTTT

abundance: -
v_gene: TRBV6-5
j_gene: TRBJ1-2
len: 14
d_gene: TRBD1
CDR3aa: CASTRDRGGYGYTF
CDR3nt: TGTGCCAGTACTAGGGACAGGGGAGGCTATGGCTACACCTTC

abundance: -
v_gene: TRBV5-8
j_gene: TRBJ2-3
len: 15
d_gene: -
CDR3aa: CASSSRPPSTDTQYF
CDR3nt: TGTGCCAGCAGCTCCAGGCCCCCTAGCACAGATACGCAGTATTTT

abundance: -
v_gene: TRBV5-1
j_gene: TRBJ2-1
len: 15
d_gene: TRBD2
CDR3aa: CASSTAGGFDNEQFF
CDR3nt: TGCGCCAGCAGCACCGCGGGGGGTTTCGACAATGAGCAGTTCTTC

abundance: -
v_gene: TRBV7-7
j_gene: TRBJ2-3
len: 16
d_gene: TRBD2
CDR3aa: CASSPLGSGGPDTQYF
CDR3nt: TGTGCTAGCAGCCCACTTGGTAGCGGGGGGCCAGATACGCAGTATTTT

abundance: -
v_gene: TRBV24-1
j_gene: TRBJ2-3
len: 14
d_gene: -
CDR3aa: CATSNGGDTDTQYF
CDR3nt: TGTGCCACCAGTAACGGCGGGGATACAGATACGCAGTATTTT

abundance: -
v_gene: TRBV7-3
j_gene: TRBJ1-1
len: 13
d_gene: -
CDR3aa: CASSSRDTDSPFF
CDR3nt: TGTGCCAGCAGCTCCCGGGACACGGATTCACCTTTCTTT

abundance: -
v_gene: TRBV7-2
j_gene: TRBJ2-7
len: 17
d_gene: TRBD1
CDR3aa: CASSSPSRTGSTYEQYF
CDR3nt: TGTGCCAGCAGCTCACCTTCTCGGACAGGGTCAACCTACGAGCAGTACTTC

abundance: -
v_gene: TRBV5-6
j_gene: TRBJ2-1
len: 15
d_gene: -
CDR3aa: CASSLRGAGDNEQFF
CDR3nt: TGTGCCAGCAGCTTGAGGGGGGCGGGTGACAATGAGCAGTTCTTC

abundance: -
v_gene: TRBV15
j_gene: TRBJ2-5
len: 12
d_gene: -
CDR3aa: CATSRDRETQYF
CDR3nt: TGTGCCACCAGCAGAGATCGGGAGACCCAGTACTTC

abundance: -
v_gene: TRBV7-9
j_gene: TRBJ1-1
len: 15
d_gene: -
CDR3aa: CASSPWEDLGTGAFF
CDR3nt: TGTGCCAGCAGCCCTTGGGAAGACCTGGGCACTGGAGCTTTCTTT

abundance: medium-sized
v_gene: TRBV5-1
j_gene: TRBJ1-1
len: 15
d_gene: TRBD1
CDR3aa: CASSLGTGGRTEAFF
CDR3nt: TGCGCCAGCAGCCTCGGGACAGGGGGCCGCACTGAAGCTTTCTTT

abundance: -
v_gene: TRBV5-5
j_gene: TRBJ2-1
len: 15
d_gene: TRBD1
CDR3aa: CASSSRPGQGNEQFF
CDR3nt: TGTGCCAGCAGCTCCCGGCCGGGACAGGGGAATGAGCAGTTCTTC

abundance: -
v_gene: TRBV27
j_gene: TRBJ1-1
len: 13
d_gene: -
CDR3aa: CASRRRGDTEAFF
CDR3nt: TGTGCCAGCAGACGGAGGGGGGACACTGAAGCTTTCTTT

abundance: -
v_gene: TRBV30
j_gene: TRBJ1-3
len: 12
d_gene: -
CDR3aa: CAWSRRRNTIYF
CDR3nt: TGTGCCTGGAGTCGCAGAAGAAACACCATATATTTT

abundance: -
v_gene: TRBV5-1
j_gene: TRBJ2-7
len: 15
d_gene: -
CDR3aa: CASSPTGVSSYEQYF
CDR3nt: TGCGCCAGCAGCCCCACGGGGGTGTCTTCCTACGAGCAGTACTTC

abundance: -
v_gene: TRBV14
j_gene: TRBJ2-3
len: 14
d_gene: TRBD1
CDR3aa: CASSQIQGADTQYF
CDR3nt: TGTGCCAGCAGCCAAATCCAGGGGGCAGATACGCAGTATTTT

abundance: -
v_gene: TRBV5-1
j_gene: TRBJ1-2
len: 13
d_gene: TRBD1
CDR3aa: CASSPGQGSGYTF
CDR3nt: TGCGCCAGCAGCCCCGGACAGGGCTCTGGCTACACCTTC

abundance: -
v_gene: TRBV19
j_gene: TRBJ1-5
len: 15
d_gene: TRBD1
CDR3aa: CASSDRAYSNQPQHF
CDR3nt: TGTGCCAGTAGTGACAGGGCTTATAGCAATCAGCCTCAGCATTTT

abundance: -
v_gene: TRBV18
j_gene: TRBJ2-5
len: 14
d_gene: TRBD1
CDR3aa: CASSRQGAQETQYF
CDR3nt: TGTGCCAGCTCACGACAGGGGGCCCAAGAGACCCAGTACTTC

abundance: -
v_gene: TRBV5-4
j_gene: TRBJ1-1
len: 15
d_gene: TRBD1
CDR3aa: CASSFPQTGVAGAFF
CDR3nt: TGTGCCAGCAGCTTCCCCCAGACAGGGGTCGCAGGAGCTTTCTTT

abundance: -
v_gene: TRBV6-4
j_gene: TRBJ1-3
len: 17
d_gene: -
CDR3aa: CASSDSPWGGSGNTIYF
CDR3nt: TGTGCCAGCAGTGACTCGCCATGGGGGGGTTCCGGAAACACCATATATTTT

abundance: -
v_gene: TRBV6-5
j_gene: TRBJ1-2
len: 13
d_gene: -
CDR3aa: CASTPVGNYGYTF
CDR3nt: TGTGCCAGCACCCCCGTGGGGAACTATGGCTACACCTTC

abundance: -
v_gene: TRBV29-1
j_gene: TRBJ1-4
len: 17
d_gene: TRBD1
CDR3aa: CSVPEGQGLATNEKLFF
CDR3nt: TGCAGCGTACCGGAGGGACAGGGCCTTGCAACTAATGAAAAACTGTTTTTT

abundance: -
v_gene: TRBV7-2
j_gene: TRBJ1-5
len: 17
d_gene: -
CDR3aa: CASSSRPQGVGAQPQHF
CDR3nt: TGTGCCAGCAGCTCTCGACCCCAGGGCGTAGGGGCTCAGCCCCAGCATTTT

abundance: -
v_gene: TRBV4-1
j_gene: TRBJ1-4
len: 16
d_gene: -
CDR3aa: CASKLRGDGTNEKLFF
CDR3nt: TGCGCCAGCAAACTTCGGGGGGATGGGACTAATGAAAAACTGTTTTTT

abundance: -
v_gene: TRBV5-4
j_gene: TRBJ1-6
len: 16
d_gene: TRBD1
CDR3aa: CASSPPPTGRNSPLHF
CDR3nt: TGTGCCAGCAGCCCGCCCCCGACAGGGAGGAATTCACCCCTCCACTTT

abundance: -
v_gene: TRBV12-3/TRBV12-4
j_gene: TRBJ1-5
len: 13
d_gene: -
CDR3aa: CASSSTEGQPQHF
CDR3nt: TGTGCCAGCAGTTCTACAGAGGGGCAGCCCCAGCATTTT

abundance: -
v_gene: TRBV18
j_gene: TRBJ1-3
len: 17
d_gene: -
CDR3aa: CASSPRLAGLSGNTIYF
CDR3nt: TGTGCCAGCTCACCGCGTTTGGCAGGCCTCTCTGGAAACACCATATATTTT

abundance: once
v_gene: TRBV5-6
j_gene: TRBJ2-7
len: 11
d_gene: -
CDR3aa: CASSLLHEQYF
CDR3nt: TGTGCCAGCAGCTTGCTCCACGAGCAGTACTTC

abundance: -
v_gene: TRBV19
j_gene: TRBJ1-3
len: 13
d_gene: -
CDR3aa: CASIENSGNTIYF
CDR3nt: TGTGCCAGTATTGAAAACTCTGGAAACACCATATATTTT

abundance: -
v_gene: TRBV5-1
j_gene: TRBJ2-2
len: 14
d_gene: -
CDR3aa: CASTRRRDTGELFF
CDR3nt: TGCGCCAGCACAAGAAGACGCGACACCGGGGAGCTGTTTTTT

abundance: -
v_gene: TRBV7-9
j_gene: TRBJ1-5
len: 15
d_gene: TRBD1
CDR3aa: CASSLAGQDGQPQHF
CDR3nt: TGTGCCAGCAGCTTAGCTGGACAGGACGGTCAGCCCCAGCATTTT

abundance: -
v_gene: TRBV7-2
j_gene: TRBJ2-2
len: 17
d_gene: TRBD1
CDR3aa: CASSLDPGTVNTGELFF
CDR3nt: TGTGCCAGCAGCTTAGACCCCGGGACAGTGAACACCGGGGAGCTGTTTTTT

abundance: -
v_gene: TRBV3-1/TRBV3-2
j_gene: TRBJ2-6
len: 15
d_gene: -
CDR3aa: CASSPFPSGANVLTF
CDR3nt: TGTGCCAGCAGCCCATTCCCCTCTGGGGCCAACGTCCTGACTTTC

abundance: -
v_gene: TRBV9
j_gene: TRBJ1-1
len: 13
d_gene: TRBD1
CDR3aa: CASSATGGTEAFF
CDR3nt: TGTGCCAGCAGTGCTACAGGGGGCACTGAAGCTTTCTTT

abundance: -
v_gene: TRBV6-1
j_gene: TRBJ2-5
len: 15
d_gene: -
CDR3aa: CASSEGAGKSETQYF
CDR3nt: TGTGCCAGCAGTGAAGGGGCAGGGAAGTCAGAGACCCAGTACTTC

abundance: -
v_gene: TRBV5-1
j_gene: TRBJ1-2
len: 12
d_gene: -
CDR3aa: CASSLTDYGYTF
CDR3nt: TGCGCCAGCAGCTTGACGGACTATGGCTACACCTTC

abundance: -
v_gene: TRBV28
j_gene: TRBJ1-2
len: 12
d_gene: -
CDR3aa: CASSLRLSGYTF
CDR3nt: TGTGCCAGCAGTTTAAGGTTATCTGGCTACACCTTC

abundance: -
v_gene: TRBV4-2
j_gene: TRBJ2-3
len: 13
d_gene: -
CDR3aa: CAVTGGRTDTQYF
CDR3nt: TGTGCCGTCACCGGGGGGCGCACAGATACGCAGTATTTT

abundance: few
v_gene: TRBV7-2
j_gene: TRBJ2-1
len: 18
d_gene: TRBD2
CDR3aa: CASSLNGPLAGGYNEQFF
CDR3nt: TGTGCCAGCAGCTTAAACGGCCCACTAGCGGGGGGATACAATGAGCAGTTCTTC

abundance: few
v_gene: TRBV2
j_gene: TRBJ2-2
len: 15
d_gene: -
CDR3aa: CASSEVGANTGELFF
CDR3nt: TGTGCCAGCAGTGAAGTGGGGGCGAACACCGGGGAGCTGTTTTTT

abundance: -
v_gene: TRBV19
j_gene: TRBJ2-6
len: 13
d_gene: -
CDR3aa: CASSMSGANVLTF
CDR3nt: TGTGCCAGTAGTATGTCTGGGGCCAACGTCCTGACTTTC

abundance: once
v_gene: TRBV3-1/TRBV3-2
j_gene: TRBJ2-3
len: 16
d_gene: -
CDR3aa: CASSQGRKVRTDTQYF
CDR3nt: TGTGCCAGCAGCCAAGGTAGAAAGGTGCGCACAGATACGCAGTATTTT

abundance: -
v_gene: TRBV6-5
j_gene: TRBJ2-7
len: 16
d_gene: TRBD2
CDR3aa: CASSSPSGGASYEQYF
CDR3nt: TGTGCCAGCAGTTCCCCTAGCGGGGGGGCCTCCTACGAGCAGTACTTC

abundance: -
v_gene: TRBV9
j_gene: TRBJ2-1
len: 15
d_gene: -
CDR3aa: CASSVLVSSYNEQFF
CDR3nt: TGTGCCAGCAGCGTACTAGTAAGCTCCTACAATGAGCAGTTCTTC

abundance: once
v_gene: TRBV29-1
j_gene: TRBJ2-1
len: 17
d_gene: TRBD2
CDR3aa: CSPPRKGLAGVGNEQFF
CDR3nt: TGCAGCCCCCCGAGGAAGGGGCTAGCGGGGGTTGGTAATGAGCAGTTCTTC

abundance: -
v_gene: TRBV3-1/TRBV3-2
j_gene: TRBJ1-1
len: 11
d_gene: -
CDR3aa: CASSQGAEAFF
CDR3nt: TGTGCCAGCAGCCAAGGCGCTGAAGCTTTCTTT